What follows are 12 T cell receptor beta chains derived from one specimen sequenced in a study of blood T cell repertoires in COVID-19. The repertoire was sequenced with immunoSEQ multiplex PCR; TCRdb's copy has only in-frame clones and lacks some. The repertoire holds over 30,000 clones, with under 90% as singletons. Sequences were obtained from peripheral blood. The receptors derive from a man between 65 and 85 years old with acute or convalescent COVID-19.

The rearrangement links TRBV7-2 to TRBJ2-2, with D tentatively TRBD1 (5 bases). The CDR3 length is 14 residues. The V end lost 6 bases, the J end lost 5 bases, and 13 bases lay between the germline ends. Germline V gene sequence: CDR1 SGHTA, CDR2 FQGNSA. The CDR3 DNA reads TGTGCCAGCAGGGAAAAGGGGTGGACCGGGGAGCTGTTTTTT. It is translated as CASREKGWTGELFF.

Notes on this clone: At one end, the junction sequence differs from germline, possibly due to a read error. Here the CDR3 reads CATSDDGPSGRNF. CDR3 DNA sequence: TGTGCCACCAGTGATGATGGCCCCTCAGGCCGGAACTTC. The chain recombines TRBV24-1 with TRBJ2-7; D not certain. Per germline, CDR1 KGHDR and CDR2 SFDVKD. The CDR3 is 13 amino acids.

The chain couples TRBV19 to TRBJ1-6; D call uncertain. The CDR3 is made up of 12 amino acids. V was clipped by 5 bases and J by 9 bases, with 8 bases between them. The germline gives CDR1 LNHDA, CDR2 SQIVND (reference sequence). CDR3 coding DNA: TGTGCCAGTAGTCCTCCAGGTTCACCCCTCCACTTT. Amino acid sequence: CASSPPGSPLHF.

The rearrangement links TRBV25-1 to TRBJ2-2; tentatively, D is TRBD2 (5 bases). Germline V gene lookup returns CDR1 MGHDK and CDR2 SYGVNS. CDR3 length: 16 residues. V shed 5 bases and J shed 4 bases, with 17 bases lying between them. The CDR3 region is CASSRHSPGSTGELFF. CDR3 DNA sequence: TGTGCCAGCAGTAGACACAGCCCGGGGTCCACCGGGGAGCTGTTTTTT.

As DNA, the CDR3 is TGCAGCGTGGTGACAGGGAGCTCCTACGAGCAGTACTTC. The encoded protein is CSVVTGSSYEQYF. The chain employs TRBV29-1 and TRBJ2-7; 7 bases fit TRBD1. In germline, CDR1 is SQVTM, CDR2 ANQGSEA. This CDR3 has 13 residues. V dropped 6 bases and J dropped 0; count of bases not matched to a gene: 5.

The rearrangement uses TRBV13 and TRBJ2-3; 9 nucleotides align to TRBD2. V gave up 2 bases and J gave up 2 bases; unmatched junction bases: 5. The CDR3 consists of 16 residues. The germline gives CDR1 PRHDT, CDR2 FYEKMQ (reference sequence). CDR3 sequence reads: CASSLRLAGLTDTQYF. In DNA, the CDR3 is TGTGCCAGCAGCTTACGGCTAGCGGGACTCACAGATACGCAGTATTTT.

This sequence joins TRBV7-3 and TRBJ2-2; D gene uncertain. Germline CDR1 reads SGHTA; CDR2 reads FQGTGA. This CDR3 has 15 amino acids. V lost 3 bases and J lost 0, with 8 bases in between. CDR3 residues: CASSLLATNTGELFF. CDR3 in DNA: TGTGCCAGCAGCTTGTTAGCTACGAACACCGGGGAGCTGTTTTTT.

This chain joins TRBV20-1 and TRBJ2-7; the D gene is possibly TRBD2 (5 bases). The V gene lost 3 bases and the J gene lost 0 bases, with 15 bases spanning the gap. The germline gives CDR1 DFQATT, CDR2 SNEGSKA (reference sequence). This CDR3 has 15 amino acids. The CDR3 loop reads CSASRGGGFSYEQYF. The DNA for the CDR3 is TGCAGTGCTAGTAGAGGCGGAGGCTTCTCCTACGAGCAGTACTTC.

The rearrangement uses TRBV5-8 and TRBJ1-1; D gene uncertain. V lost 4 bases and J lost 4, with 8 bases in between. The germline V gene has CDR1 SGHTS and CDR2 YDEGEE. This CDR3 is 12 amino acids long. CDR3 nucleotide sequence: TGTGCCAGCAGCAGACTGGGCACTGAAGCTTTCTTT. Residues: CASSRLGTEAFF.

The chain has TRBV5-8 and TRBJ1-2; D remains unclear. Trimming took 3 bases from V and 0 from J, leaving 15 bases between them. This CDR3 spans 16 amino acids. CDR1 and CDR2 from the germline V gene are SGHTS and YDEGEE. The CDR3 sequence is CASSYGMHFSNYGYTF. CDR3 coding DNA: TGTGCCAGCAGCTACGGGATGCACTTCTCTAACTATGGCTACACCTTC.

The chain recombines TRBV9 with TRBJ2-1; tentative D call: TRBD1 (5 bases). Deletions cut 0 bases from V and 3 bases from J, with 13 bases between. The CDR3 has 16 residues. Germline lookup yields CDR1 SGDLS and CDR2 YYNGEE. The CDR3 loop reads CASSVEQQAVYNEQFF. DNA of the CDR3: TGTGCCAGCAGCGTAGAGCAACAGGCCGTCTACAATGAGCAGTTCTTC.

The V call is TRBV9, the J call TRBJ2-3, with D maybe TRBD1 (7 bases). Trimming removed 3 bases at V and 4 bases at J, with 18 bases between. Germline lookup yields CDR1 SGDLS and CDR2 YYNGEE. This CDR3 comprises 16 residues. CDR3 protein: CASSGSTGRGADTQYF. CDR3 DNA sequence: TGTGCCAGCAGCGGGTCGACAGGGCGCGGGGCAGATACGCAGTATTTT.